The following is a T cell receptor beta chain sequence with its context. Extraction of RNA preceded its reverse transcription into cDNA, which served as the sequencing template. The assay was immunoSEQ multiplex PCR, and TCRdb's table has in-frame clones only and misses some. This table holds 150,000 or so clones, roughly 48% found once. The sample is drawn from a study of CD8+ T cells in alopecia areata. The CDR3 contains 13 residues. The V gene's germline CDR1 is ENHRY and CDR2 SYGVKD. Trimming at V came to 6 bases and at J to 9 bases, leaving 8 bases not matched to a gene. The sequencing input was CD4+ T cells sorted from blood. This TCR derives from a human donor with alopecia areata. V is TRBV10-3 and J is TRBJ2-1; 7 bases match TRBD2. The CDR3 DNA sequence: TGTGCCATCAGCCCAGGACTAGGTCCTGAGCAGTTCTTC. This sequence encodes CAISPGLGPEQFF.